This T cell receptor beta chain was documented in a study of cytomegalovirus exposure and HLA in healthy donors. PCR primers comprised 60 Vbeta and 13 Jbeta primers. Sequencing was performed with immunoSEQ multiplex PCR; in TCRdb, only in-frame clones are kept and a portion is missing. Of fewer than 200,000 clones in the sample, roughly 80% are singletons; the top ten hold about 4.3%. The V and J ends lost 4 bases and 3 bases respectively, with 16 bases between them. CDR1 and CDR2 from the germline V gene are MNHEY and SMNVEV (reference sequence). This CDR3 comprises 16 residues. Input material: PBMCs. The TCR originated in a woman between 45 and 65 years old in good health and CMV-seropositive. The chain is built from TRBV27 and TRBJ1-5, with D possibly being TRBD1 (6 bases). The CDR3 DNA reads TGTGCCAGCAGTTCATCCGGGACACTTATCAATCAGCCCCAGCATTTT. Encoded protein: CASSSSGTLINQPQHF.